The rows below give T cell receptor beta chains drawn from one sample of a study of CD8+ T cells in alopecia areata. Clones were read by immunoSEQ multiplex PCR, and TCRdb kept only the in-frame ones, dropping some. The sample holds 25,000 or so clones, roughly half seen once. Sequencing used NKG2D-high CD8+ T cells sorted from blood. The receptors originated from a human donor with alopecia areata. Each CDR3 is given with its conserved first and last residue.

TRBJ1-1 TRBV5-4 CASNRLNTEAFF
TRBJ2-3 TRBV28 CASSRGITDTQYF
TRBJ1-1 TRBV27 CASTNSGTGVITEAFF
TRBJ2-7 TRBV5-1 CASSSDRVYEQYF
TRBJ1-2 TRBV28 CASSDVDYGYTF
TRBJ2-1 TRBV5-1 CASDRGNEQFF
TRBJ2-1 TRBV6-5 CASRVSSYNEQFF
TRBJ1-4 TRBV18 CASSPNGPNEKLFF
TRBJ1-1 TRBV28 CASSLFLRGLNTEAFF
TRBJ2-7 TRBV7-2 CASSPPSYEQYF
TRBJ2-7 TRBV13 CASSLDSSYEQYF
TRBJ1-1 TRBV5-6 CASRRRGEWNTEAFF
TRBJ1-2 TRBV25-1 CASSESGTGYGYTF
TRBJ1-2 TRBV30 CAWTSRTWYGYTF
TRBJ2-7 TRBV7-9 CASSLVSYEQYF
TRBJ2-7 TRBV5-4 CASSPDWSPGEQYF
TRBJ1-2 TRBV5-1 CASSRGRPAHGYTF
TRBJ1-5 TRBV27 CASSGLQGSNQPQHF
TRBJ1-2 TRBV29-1 CSVGVRDFNYGYTF
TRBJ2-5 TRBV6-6 CASSYPGLEETQYF
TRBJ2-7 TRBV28 CASSFVAGGEQYF
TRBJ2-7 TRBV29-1 CSVELAGDYEQYF
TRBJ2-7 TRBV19 CASSITSGSATEQYF
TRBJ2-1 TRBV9 CASSAGLAGNEQFF
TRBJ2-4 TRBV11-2 CASSLGAGDIQYF
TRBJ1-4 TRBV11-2 CASSDSLRATNEKLFF
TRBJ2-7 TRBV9 CASSGLGYEQYF
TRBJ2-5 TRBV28 CASSHNIQETQYF
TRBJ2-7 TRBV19 CASSIGTGSSYEQYF
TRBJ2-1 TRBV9 CASSVYDFNEQFF
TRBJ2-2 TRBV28 CASSLDPPGVSTGELFF